This T cell receptor beta chain was recorded in a study of T cell changes during pregnancy in multiple sclerosis. Some clones are missing from TCRdb's copy, which holds only in-frame ones; the method was immunoSEQ multiplex PCR. The repertoire has roughly 46,000 clones, 93% of them found once; the top ten carry around 3.9%. Losses at the gene ends were 1 base for V and 6 bases for J; bases not matched to a gene: 22. The CDR3 consists of 21 residues. Per germline, CDR1 SGHDN and CDR2 FVKESK. V usage is TRBV14 and J usage is TRBJ2-1; 9 bases map to TRBD2. The receptor was isolated from a female donor with multiple sclerosis, enrolled in a pregnancy study. Sequences were derived from CD8+ T cells from peripheral blood mononuclear cells, sampled after pregnancy. CDR3 DNA: TGTGCCAGCAGCCAAGTCTATAGGGGTCCCTGGAGCCTAGCGGGGATCAATGAGCAGTTCTTC. This gives the protein CASSQVYRGPWSLAGINEQFF.